One and the same sample provided the 2 T cell receptor beta chains below, sequenced in a study of CD8+ T cells in alopecia areata (dated by TCRdb to the late 2010s). To prepare the library, the immunoSEQ multiplex PCR assay was applied. For TCR sequencing, RNA was extracted from every sample and reverse transcribed into cDNA to serve as template. TCRdb provides this immuneACCESS table in a form limited to in-frame rearrangements. Some clones are lacking; in checked studies, under half of them reflect an unresolved V gene, and why the rest are absent is not known. Here the sample has about 110,000 clones; approximately 50% occur a single time. Approximately 23% of the sample is taken by the ten largest. Sequences were obtained from NKG2D-low CD8+ T cells sorted from blood. The cell subset or site label here, explained by the study, means: sorted CD8+ NKG2D-low blood T cells. Receptor source: a human donor with alopecia areata.

V usage is TRBV7-3 and J usage is TRBJ2-7; TRBD2 aligns across 8 bases. After removal of 5 bases from V and 7 bases from J, the junction contained 7 bases not matched to a gene. CDR3 length: 13 amino acids. Germline-derived CDR1 and CDR2 are SGHTA and FQGTGA. CDR3 DNA sequence: TGTGCCAGCAGCCAAGCGGGAGTGAGTGAGCAGTACTTC. This gives the protein CASSQAGVSEQYF.

This clone turned up a few times. The CDR3 sequence: CSVDSGTGELFF. In DNA form, the CDR3 reads TGCAGCGTTGACTCAGGGACCGGGGAGCTGTTTTTT. The chain combines TRBV29-1 with TRBJ2-2, with D possibly matching TRBD1 (5 bases). This CDR3 is 12 amino acids long. The V and J ends lost 3 bases and 5 bases respectively, with 7 bases between them. Germline loops: CDR1 SQVTM, CDR2 ANQGSEA.